Each of the 11 T cell receptor beta chains below was sequenced from the same sample in a study of tumor-infiltrating lymphocytes in primary liver carcinoma (TCRdb year 2017). RNA from unsorted whole blood was extracted with TRIzol reagent, and germline DNA was obtained with the DNeasy Blood & Tissue kit. Sequencing was performed on an Illumina HiSeq 2500. TCRbeta-specific cDNA was reverse-transcribed from 500 ng total RNA using a constant-region primer and ProtoScript II reverse transcriptase. Construction of the TCRbeta libraries relied on three nested rounds of multiplex PCR, following a slightly modified ARM-PCR procedure. Each of the first two PCR rounds ran for around 9 cycles and used multiplex TRBV1-TRBV30 forward primers together with a Cbeta reverse primer. TCRdb's own reprocessing of the public reads used fastp at Q25 and MiXCR and kept productive beta chains. Each entry merges the rows of one CDR3 protein and shows their most common DNA and genes. The sample contains fewer than 400,000 distinct CDR3 sequences, approximately 60% of them found a single time. The ten most abundant clones make up roughly 9% of the sample.

Specimen: peripheral blood. Every receptor here comes from a man aged 40-55 years with primary liver carcinoma and hepatitis B virus infection.

With regard to this clonotype: A much larger clonotype is one base distant, so this may be a read error. The rearrangement joins TRBV12-3 or TRBV12-4 to TRBJ1-1; no definite D call. V was trimmed by 2 bases and J by 8 bases, leaving 12 bases between them. The CDR3 sequence is 13 residues long. CDR3 amino acids: CASSLRQIREAFF. As DNA, the CDR3 is TGTGCCAGCAGTTTAAGGCAGATAAGAGAAGCTTTCTTT.

This clonotype came up a few times. CDR3 in DNA: TGTGCCAGCAGCTTAGACAGGCCCCACACCGGGGAGCTGTTTTTT. It yields the protein CASSLDRPHTGELFF. The chain has TRBV7-6 and TRBJ2-2; perhaps TRBD1 as D (5 bases). Germline lookup yields CDR1 SGHVS and CDR2 FNYEAQ. The CDR3 consists of 15 residues. V lost 1 base to trimming and J lost 3 bases, with 9 bases between them.

This clonotype showed up just once. V and J are TRBV6-1 and TRBJ1-1; D remains ambiguous. The CDR3 contains 14 residues. With 5 bases removed from V and 5 bases from J, the gap between germline ends came to 15 bases. CDR1 MNHNS and CDR2 SASEGT come from the germline V gene. The CDR3 loop reads CASSHTQPVTEAFF. The DNA for the CDR3 is TGTGCCAGCAGTCATACACAACCGGTGACTGAAGCTTTCTTT.

CDR3 nucleotide sequence: TGTGCCAGCAGCTTATTCGACTACGAGCAGTACTTC. Protein product: CASSLFDYEQYF. The chain combines TRBV7-9 with TRBJ2-7; no definite D call. V shed 2 bases and J shed 3 bases, with 5 bases lying between them. This CDR3 comprises 12 residues. Per germline, CDR1 SEHNR and CDR2 FQNEAQ (reference sequence). The complete variable domain, with remaining parts taken from reference TRBV7-9 and TRBJ2-7, reads DTGVSQNPRHKITKRGQNVTFRCDPISEHNRLYWYRQTLGQGPEFLTYFQNEAQLEKSRLLSDRFSAERPKGSFSTLEIQRTEQGDSAMYLCASSLFDYEQYFGPGTRLTVT.

Worth noting for this clonotype: One end of the junction fails to match germline, which may point to a read error. The chain joins TRBV6-1 to TRBJ2-1; 9 bases match TRBD1. From germline, CDR1 is MNHNS and CDR2 SASEGT. The CDR3 consists of 15 residues. The CDR3 DNA reads as TGTGCCAGCATTGAGACAGGGGGTATGTACAGTGAGCAGTTCTTC. Translated: CASIETGGMYSEQFF.

This chain connects TRBV29-1 to TRBJ2-3; 12 positions agree with TRBD2. After removal of 7 bases from V and 15 bases from J, the junction contained 14 bases not matched to a gene. Looked up from germline, CDR1 is SQVTM and CDR2 is ANQGSEA. The CDR3 has 13 amino acids. The CDR3 sequence is CSGTLAGGDTHYF. The CDR3 bases are TGCAGCGGTACCCTAGCGGGAGGGGATACACATTATTTT.

For this clonotype: This sequence may be a read error, since a much larger clone differs from it by one base. The V call is TRBV10-3, the J call TRBJ2-1; no clear D gene. The V end was cut by 0 bases, the J end by 1 base, with 13 bases between. Germline V CDR1 and CDR2: ENHRY, SYGVKD. The CDR3 extends over 17 amino acids. The CDR3 region is CAISESLLVGSYNEQFF. The DNA of the CDR3 is TGTGCCATCAGTGAGTCGTTGTTAGTGGGTTCCTACAATGAGCAGTTCTTC.

Note on this clonotype: A read error may explain this, as a much larger clone is one base away. CDR3 sequence reads: CASSKQLANTQYF. As DNA, the CDR3 is TGTGCCAGCAGTAAGCAACTAGCGAATACGCAGTATTTT. The V and J genes are TRBV6-5 and TRBJ2-3, with TRBD2 matching 7 bases. Germline V CDR1 and CDR2: MNHEY, SVGAGI. This CDR3 is built from 13 residues. The J segment lost 7 bases and the V segment lost 5 bases, leaving 6 bases of the junction unmatched.

Points on this clonotype: The junction shows a germline mismatch at one end, possibly a read error. This chain links TRBV4-2 with TRBJ2-7, with TRBD2 as a possible D gene (5 bases). Per germline, CDR1 LGHNA and CDR2 YNFKEQ. The length of the CDR3 is 15 residues. CDR3 sequence reads: CASSQDPDLSYEQHF. CDR3 nucleotide sequence: TGTGCCAGCAGCCAAGACCCGGACTTATCCTACGAGCAGCATTTC.

The V gene is TRBV6-2 or TRBV6-3, the J gene TRBJ1-2, with D unresolved. Germline CDR1 MNHEY, CDR2 SVGEGT. V was pared by 5 bases and J by 3 bases, with 10 bases between. The CDR3 runs to 13 residues. This chain's CDR3 is CASSPDGYYGYTF. The DNA for the CDR3 is TGTGCCAGCAGTCCGGACGGGTACTATGGCTACACCTTC.

This clonotype was observed once. The chain carries TRBV20-1 and TRBJ2-1, with TRBD2 matching over 14 bases. The V gene end was trimmed by 6 bases and the J gene end by 5 bases; junction bases not matched to a gene: 3. The CDR3 sequence is 14 residues long. Germline V lookup: CDR1 DFQATT, CDR2 SNEGSKA (reference sequence). Here the CDR3 DNA reads TGCAGTGCCCTGACTAGCGGGAGGGACAATGAGCAGTTCTTC. Translating it yields CSALTSGRDNEQFF.